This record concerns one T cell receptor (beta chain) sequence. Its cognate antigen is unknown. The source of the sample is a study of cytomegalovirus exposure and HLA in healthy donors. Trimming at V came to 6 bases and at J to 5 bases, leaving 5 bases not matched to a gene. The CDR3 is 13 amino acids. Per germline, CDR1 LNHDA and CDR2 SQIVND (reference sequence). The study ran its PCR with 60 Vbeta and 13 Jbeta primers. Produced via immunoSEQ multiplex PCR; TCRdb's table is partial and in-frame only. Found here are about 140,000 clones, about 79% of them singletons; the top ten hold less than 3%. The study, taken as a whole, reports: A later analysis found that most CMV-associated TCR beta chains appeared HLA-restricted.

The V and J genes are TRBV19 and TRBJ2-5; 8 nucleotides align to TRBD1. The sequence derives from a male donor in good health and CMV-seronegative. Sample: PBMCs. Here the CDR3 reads CASSRGQGETQYF. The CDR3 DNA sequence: TGTGCCAGTAGCAGAGGACAGGGTGAGACCCAGTACTTC.